This TCR beta chain is drawn from a study of blood T cells in healthy people across ages. With a J-beta primer mix and a sample-barcoded 5' primer, a second PCR ran roughly 7 to 11 cycles. TCRdb re-analysed the 5' RACE reads in MiXCR, keeping a single row per CDR3 protein. The table lists 700,000 to 850,000 distinct CDR3 sequences, 53% of them singletons, with 40% to 50% in the top ten. Each donor was a healthy Caucasian individual from Russia, aged about 6 to 100. The source material was blood. The receptor comes from an elderly man in good health.

For the CDR3, the DNA is TGTGCCACCATTAGCGGGAGGCCCTCTTGCTCCTACAATGAGCAGTTCTTC. It yields the protein CATISGRPSCSYNEQFF. V is TRBV21-1 and J is TRBJ2-1; TRBD2 is taken as the D call from the table, unchecked against the DNA. TRBV21-1 has pseudogene status. The CDR3 has 17 residues.